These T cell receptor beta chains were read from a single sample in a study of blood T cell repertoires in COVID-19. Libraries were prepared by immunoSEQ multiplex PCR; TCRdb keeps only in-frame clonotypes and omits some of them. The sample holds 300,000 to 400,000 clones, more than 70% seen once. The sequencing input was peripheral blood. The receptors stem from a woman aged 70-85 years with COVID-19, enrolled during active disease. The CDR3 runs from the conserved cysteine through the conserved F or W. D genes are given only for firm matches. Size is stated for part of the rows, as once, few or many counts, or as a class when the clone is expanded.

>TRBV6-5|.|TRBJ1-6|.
CASSRTGFNNSPLHF
TGTGCCAGCAGCCGTACAGGGTTCAATAATTCACCCCTCCACTTT
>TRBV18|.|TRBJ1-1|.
CASSPTGNWDTEAFF
TGTGCCAGCTCACCTACAGGGAATTGGGACACTGAAGCTTTCTTT
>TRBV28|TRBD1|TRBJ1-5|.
CASRLQGAVQPQHF
TGTGCCAGCAGGCTACAGGGGGCGGTACAGCCCCAGCATTTT
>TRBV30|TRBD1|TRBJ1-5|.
CAWQPGQGISNQPQHF
TGTGCCTGGCAACCGGGACAGGGGATCAGCAATCAGCCCCAGCATTTT
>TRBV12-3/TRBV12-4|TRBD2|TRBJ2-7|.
CASKTSGLYEQYF
TGTGCCAGCAAGACTAGCGGCCTTTACGAGCAGTACTTC
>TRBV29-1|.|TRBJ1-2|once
CSVGSSQVDGYTF
TGCAGCGTTGGTAGCTCACAGGTTGATGGCTACACCTTC
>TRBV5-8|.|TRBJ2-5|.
CASRQAGYQETQYF
TGTGCCAGCAGACAAGCAGGGTACCAAGAGACCCAGTACTTC
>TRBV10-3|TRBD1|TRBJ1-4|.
CAVKGTENEKLFF
TGTGCCGTCAAAGGGACAGAAAATGAAAAACTGTTTTTT
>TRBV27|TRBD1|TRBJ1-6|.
CASSFPDREVSPLHF
TGTGCCAGCAGTTTCCCCGACAGGGAGGTCTCACCCCTCCACTTT
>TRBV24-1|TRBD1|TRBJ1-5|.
CATSDQCPLAGGGNQPQHF
TGTGCCACCAGTGATCAGTGTCCCCTGGCAGGGGGCGGCAATCAGCCCCAGCATTTT
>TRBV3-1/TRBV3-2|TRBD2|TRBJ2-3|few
CASSQDRASGGVTDTQYF
TGTGCCAGCAGCCAAGATCGCGCTAGCGGGGGCGTCACAGATACGCAGTATTTT
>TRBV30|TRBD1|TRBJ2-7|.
CAWSVGQGPYEQYF
TGTGCCTGGAGTGTTGGACAGGGGCCCTACGAGCAGTACTTC
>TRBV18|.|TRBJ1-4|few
CASSPPEQGGEKLFF
TGTGCCAGCTCACCACCGGAGCAGGGAGGCGAAAAACTGTTTTTT
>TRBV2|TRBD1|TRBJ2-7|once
CASRPTGGEQYF
TGTGCCAGCAGGCCCACAGGGGGCGAGCAGTACTTC
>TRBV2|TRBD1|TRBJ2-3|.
CASSGTASTDTQYF
TGTGCCAGCAGCGGGACAGCTAGCACAGATACGCAGTATTTT
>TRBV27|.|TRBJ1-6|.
CASSRRGVHNSPLHF
TGTGCCAGCAGTCGCAGGGGAGTCCATAATTCACCCCTCCACTTT
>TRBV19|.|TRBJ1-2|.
CASSPAGGAPGYTF
TGTGCCAGTAGTCCTGCGGGGGGGGCCCCTGGCTACACCTTC
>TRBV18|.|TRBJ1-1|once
CASSPPRQINTEAFF
TGTGCCAGCTCACCACCGAGGCAGATCAACACTGAAGCTTTCTTT
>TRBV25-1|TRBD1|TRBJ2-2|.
CASWRTGGWTGELFF
TGTGCCAGCTGGAGGACAGGGGGATGGACCGGGGAGCTGTTTTTT
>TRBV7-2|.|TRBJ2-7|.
CASSLDGGTSYEQYF
TGTGCCAGCAGCCTAGATGGGGGGACCAGTTACGAGCAGTACTTC
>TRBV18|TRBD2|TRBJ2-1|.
CASPPLTSGGADEQFF
TGTGCCAGCCCACCTCTGACTAGCGGGGGGGCGGATGAGCAGTTCTTC
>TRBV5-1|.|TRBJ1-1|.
CASSLVSGNTEAFF
TGCGCCAGCAGCTTGGTATCGGGGAACACTGAAGCTTTCTTT
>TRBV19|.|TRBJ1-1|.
CASSIVGQSNTEAFF
TGTGCCAGTAGTATAGTTGGGCAGTCCAACACTGAAGCTTTCTTT
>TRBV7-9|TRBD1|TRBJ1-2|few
CASSGTGVYYGYTF
TGTGCCAGCAGCGGGACAGGGGTGTACTATGGCTACACCTTC
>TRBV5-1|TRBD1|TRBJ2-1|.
CASSLASGQGYNEQFF
TGCGCCAGCAGCTTGGCCTCAGGACAGGGCTACAATGAGCAGTTCTTC
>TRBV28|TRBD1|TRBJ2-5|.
CASSFPGTGEETQYF
TGTGCCAGCAGTTTTCCCGGGACAGGGGAAGAGACCCAGTACTTC
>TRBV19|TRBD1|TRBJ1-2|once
CASSTTGGGGYTF
TGTGCCAGTAGTACCACAGGGGGCGGCGGCTACACCTTC
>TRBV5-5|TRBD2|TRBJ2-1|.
CASSSRLAGDNEQFF
TGTGCCAGCAGCTCCCGACTAGCGGGGGACAATGAGCAGTTCTTC
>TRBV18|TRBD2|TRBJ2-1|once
CASSLGTSGYEQFF
TGTGCCAGCTCACTGGGGACTAGCGGCTATGAGCAGTTCTTC
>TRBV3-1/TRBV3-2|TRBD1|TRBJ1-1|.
CASSARDRGLLNTEAFF
TGTGCCAGCAGCGCCCGGGACAGGGGGCTTTTGAACACTGAAGCTTTCTTT
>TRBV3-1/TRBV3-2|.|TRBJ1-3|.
CASSQEISGPGNTIYF
TGTGCCAGCAGCCAAGAGATCTCAGGGCCCGGAAACACCATATATTTT
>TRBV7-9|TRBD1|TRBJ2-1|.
CASSSDRGHSYNEQFF
TGTGCCAGCAGCTCGGACAGGGGGCATTCCTACAATGAGCAGTTCTTC
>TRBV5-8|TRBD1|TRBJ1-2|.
CASSSRTGRNYGYTF
TGTGCCAGCAGCAGCCGGACAGGGAGGAACTATGGCTACACCTTC
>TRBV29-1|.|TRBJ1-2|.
CSVEEPQGGRNYGYTF
TGCAGCGTTGAGGAACCTCAGGGAGGGAGAAACTATGGCTACACCTTC
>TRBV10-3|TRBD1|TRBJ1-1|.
CAIRGQDTEAFF
TGTGCCATCAGGGGACAGGACACTGAAGCTTTCTTT
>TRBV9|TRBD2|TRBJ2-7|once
CASSVRTSGPYEQYF
TGTGCCAGCAGCGTAAGGACTAGCGGTCCCTACGAGCAGTACTTC
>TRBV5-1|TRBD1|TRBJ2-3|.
CASSLGIRTGLPDTQYF
TGCGCCAGCAGCTTGGGCATAAGGACAGGGTTACCAGATACGCAGTATTTT
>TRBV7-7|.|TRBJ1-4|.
CASSLGATSREKLFF
TGTGCCAGCAGCTTGGGGGCTACAAGCCGTGAAAAACTGTTTTTT
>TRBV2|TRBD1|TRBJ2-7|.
CASSGGDRVKLAYEQYF
TGTGCCAGCAGTGGAGGGGACAGGGTTAAATTGGCCTACGAGCAGTACTTC
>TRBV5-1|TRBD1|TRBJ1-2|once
CASSSGQGWSGYTF
TGCGCCAGCAGCTCCGGACAGGGGTGGAGTGGCTACACCTTC
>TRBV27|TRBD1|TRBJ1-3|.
CASSSASGGGNTIYF
TGTGCCAGCAGTTCGGCTTCAGGGGGAGGAAACACCATATATTTT
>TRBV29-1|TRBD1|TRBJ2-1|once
CSVEDPTGGNEQFF
TGCAGCGTTGAAGATCCTACAGGGGGCAATGAGCAGTTCTTC
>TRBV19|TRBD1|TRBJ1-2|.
CASSATGADYGYTF
TGTGCCAGTAGTGCAACAGGGGCGGACTATGGCTACACCTTC
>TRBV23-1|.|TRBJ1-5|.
CASSHNRSGFLSNQPQHF
TGCGCCAGCAGTCACAACAGGTCCGGCTTCCTTAGCAATCAGCCCCAGCATTTT
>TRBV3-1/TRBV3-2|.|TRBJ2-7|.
CASSQDLSGCSYEQYF
TGTGCCAGCAGCCAAGATTTGAGCGGATGCTCCTACGAGCAGTACTTC
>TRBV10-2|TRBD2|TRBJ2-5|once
CASSAGTSGKETQYF
TGCGCCAGCAGTGCTGGGACTAGCGGAAAAGAGACCCAGTACTTC
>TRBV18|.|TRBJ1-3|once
CASSLQGYGNTIYF
TGTGCCAGCTCACTACAGGGATACGGAAACACCATATATTTT
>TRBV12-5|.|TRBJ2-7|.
CASGLGNEQYF
TGTGCTAGTGGTTTGGGTAACGAGCAGTACTTC
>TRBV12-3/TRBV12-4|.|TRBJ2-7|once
CASALWESYEQYF
TGTGCCAGTGCCTTATGGGAGTCCTACGAGCAGTACTTC
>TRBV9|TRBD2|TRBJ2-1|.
CASSVETSGGANEQFF
TGTGCCAGCAGCGTAGAGACTAGCGGGGGGGCCAATGAGCAGTTCTTC
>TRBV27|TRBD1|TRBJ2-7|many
CASSLLQGRGNEQYF
TGTGCCAGCAGTTTGCTACAGGGGAGAGGGAACGAGCAGTACTTC
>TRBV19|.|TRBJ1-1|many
CASSRAGVTEAFF
TGTGCCAGTTCGAGGGCGGGAGTCACTGAAGCTTTCTTT
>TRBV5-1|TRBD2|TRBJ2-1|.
CASSHPGLAGVNEQFF
TGCGCCAGCAGCCATCCGGGACTAGCGGGGGTTAATGAGCAGTTCTTC
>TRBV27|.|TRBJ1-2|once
CASSLSSGGTYYGYTF
TGTGCCAGCAGTTTATCTAGCGGCGGGACGTACTATGGCTACACCTTC
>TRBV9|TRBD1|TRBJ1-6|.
CASSRRDRDNSPLHF
TGTGCCAGCAGCCGCCGGGACAGGGATAATTCACCCCTCCACTTT